The clone carrying this T cell receptor beta chain has just a few counts. Its specificity is unknown. CDR1 and CDR2 (germline): MNHEY, SVGAGI. This CDR3 has 15 residues. The V and J ends lost 0 bases and 2 bases respectively, with 11 bases between them. With survey level as its setting, the immunoSEQ assay was v3.0. Measured with immunoSEQ multiplex PCR; TCRdb has only the in-frame clones, and not every one. This sample has about 21,000 clones, with roughly 91% found just once. These data originate in a study of long-term antiretroviral therapy in people with HIV. Findings and caveats of the study: Versus controls, repertoires in people with HIV had narrower CDR3 length ranges. Even long-term ART left TRB diversity below transplant donor controls, despite gains.

The chain links TRBV6-5 to TRBJ2-7, with D maybe TRBD2 (6 bases). Sequences were derived from unsorted PBMCs, sampled 2.3 years after starting antiretroviral therapy. The TCR originated in a man in his sixties with HIV. The CDR3 loop reads CASSYSHAGTYEQYF. The CDR3 nucleotides read TGTGCCAGCAGTTACTCCCACGCGGGGACCTACGAGCAGTACTTC.